The source of this TCR beta chain is a study of shared clonotypes between healthy human individuals. Study outcomes and limitations: Apart from blood, nothing was sampled; tissue repertoires likely differ.

CDR3 length: 16 residues. Germline V gives CDR1 LNHDA, CDR2 SQIVND (reference sequence). Trimming pared 3 bases from V and 6 bases from J, leaving 17 bases between. Comment on this clone: Its antigen is not identified.

Execution of the assay was at deep level. As handled by the study authors: As immunoSEQ supplied junction-only sequences (without quality scores), filtering differed. Using immunoSEQ multiplex PCR, the repertoire was profiled, and TCRdb retains in-frame clones only, with some absent. The D gene and trimming were derived from the DNA, and the V and J assignments and clone size from that table. The sample lists about 520,000 clones; 70% to 85% were seen once. The specimen was PBMCs. This chain uses TRBV19 with TRBJ2-2; D ambiguous. The receptor comes from a woman between 40 and 55 years old in good health. Some clones in this sample may be carry-over from other donors' samples. CDR3 in amino acids: CASSIYGSPDSGELFF. The CDR3 DNA is TGTGCCAGTAGTATTTACGGGTCGCCTGATTCCGGGGAGCTGTTTTTT. Full variable domain (remainder filled in from reference TRBV19 and TRBJ2-2): DGGITQSPKYLFRKEGQNVTLSCEQNLNHDAMYWYRQDPGQGLRLIYYSQIVNDFQKGDIAEGYSVSREKKESFPLTVTSAQKNPTAFYLCASSIYGSPDSGELFFGEGSRLTVL.